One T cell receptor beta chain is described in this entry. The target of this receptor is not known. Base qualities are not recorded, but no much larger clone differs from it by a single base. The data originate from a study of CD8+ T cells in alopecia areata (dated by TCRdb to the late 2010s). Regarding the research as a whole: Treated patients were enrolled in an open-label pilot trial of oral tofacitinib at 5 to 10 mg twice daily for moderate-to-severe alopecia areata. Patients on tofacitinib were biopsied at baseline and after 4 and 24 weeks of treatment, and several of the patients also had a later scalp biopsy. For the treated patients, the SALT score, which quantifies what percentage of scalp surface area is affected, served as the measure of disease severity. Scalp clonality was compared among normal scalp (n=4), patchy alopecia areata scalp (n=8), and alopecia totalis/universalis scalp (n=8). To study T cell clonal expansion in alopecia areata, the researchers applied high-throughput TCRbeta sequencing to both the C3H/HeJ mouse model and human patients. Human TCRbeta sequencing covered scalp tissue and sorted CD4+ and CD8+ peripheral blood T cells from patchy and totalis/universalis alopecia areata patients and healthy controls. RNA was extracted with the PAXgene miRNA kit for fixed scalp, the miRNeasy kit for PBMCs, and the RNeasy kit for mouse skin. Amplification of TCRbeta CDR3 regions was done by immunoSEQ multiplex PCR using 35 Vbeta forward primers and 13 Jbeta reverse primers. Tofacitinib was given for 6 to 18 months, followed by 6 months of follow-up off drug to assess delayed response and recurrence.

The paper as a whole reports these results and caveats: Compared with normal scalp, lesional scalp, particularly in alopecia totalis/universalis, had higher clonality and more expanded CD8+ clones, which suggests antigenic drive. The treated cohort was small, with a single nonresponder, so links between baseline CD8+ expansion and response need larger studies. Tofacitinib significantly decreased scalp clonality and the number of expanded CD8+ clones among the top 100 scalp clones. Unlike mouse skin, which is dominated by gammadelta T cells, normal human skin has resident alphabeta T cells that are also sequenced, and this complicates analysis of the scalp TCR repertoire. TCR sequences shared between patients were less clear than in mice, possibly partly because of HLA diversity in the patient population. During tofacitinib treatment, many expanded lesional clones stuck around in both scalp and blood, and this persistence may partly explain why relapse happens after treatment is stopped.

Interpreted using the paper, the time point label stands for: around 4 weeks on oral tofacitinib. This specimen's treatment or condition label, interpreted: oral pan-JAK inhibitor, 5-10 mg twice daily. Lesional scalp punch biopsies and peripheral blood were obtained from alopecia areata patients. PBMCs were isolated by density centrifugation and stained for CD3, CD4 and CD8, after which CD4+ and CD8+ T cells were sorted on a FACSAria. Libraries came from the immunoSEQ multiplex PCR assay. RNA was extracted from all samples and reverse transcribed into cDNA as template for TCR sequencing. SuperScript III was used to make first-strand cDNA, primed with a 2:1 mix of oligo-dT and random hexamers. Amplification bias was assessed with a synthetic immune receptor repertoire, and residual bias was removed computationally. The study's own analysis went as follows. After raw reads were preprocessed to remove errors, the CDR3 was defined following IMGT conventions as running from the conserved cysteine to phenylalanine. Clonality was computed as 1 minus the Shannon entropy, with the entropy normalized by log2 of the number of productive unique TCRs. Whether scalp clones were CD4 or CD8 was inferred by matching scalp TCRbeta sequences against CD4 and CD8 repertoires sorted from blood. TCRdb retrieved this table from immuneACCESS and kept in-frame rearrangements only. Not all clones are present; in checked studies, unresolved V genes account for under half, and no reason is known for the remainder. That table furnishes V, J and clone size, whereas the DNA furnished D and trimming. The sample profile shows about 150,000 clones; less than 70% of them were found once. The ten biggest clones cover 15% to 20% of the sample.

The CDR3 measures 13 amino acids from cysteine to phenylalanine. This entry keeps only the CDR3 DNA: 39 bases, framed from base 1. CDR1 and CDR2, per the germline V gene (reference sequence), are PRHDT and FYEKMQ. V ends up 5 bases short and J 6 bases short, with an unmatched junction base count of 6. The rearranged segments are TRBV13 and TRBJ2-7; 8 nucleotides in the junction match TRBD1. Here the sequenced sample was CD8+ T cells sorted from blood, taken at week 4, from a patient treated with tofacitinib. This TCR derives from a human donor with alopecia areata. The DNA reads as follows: TGTGCCAGCAGCCCTGGGACAGGTTTCGAGCAGTACTTC. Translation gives CASSPGTGFEQYF. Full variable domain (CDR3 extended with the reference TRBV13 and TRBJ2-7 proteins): AAGVIQSPRHLIKEKRETATLKCYPIPRHDTVYWYQQGPGQDPQFLISFYEKMQSDKGSIPDRFSAQQFSDYHSELNMSSLELGDSALYFCASSPGTGFEQYFGPGTRLTVT.